What follows are 17 T cell receptor beta chains derived from one specimen sequenced in a study of regulatory T cells in long-lasting Graves disease. Arm-PCR of CDR3 regions and iRepertoire HTBI primers were the basis on which TCR beta libraries were built. TCRdb reprocessed the multiplex PCR reads with MiXCR, giving one entry per CDR3 protein. This sample has about 470,000 distinct CDR3 sequences; 20% to 25% occur once, and the top ten carry roughly 6.9%. Time point: persistent/refractory GD, antithyroid drugs over 5 years with positive TRAb. After RNA was extracted from PBMCs, the TCR library was made from it. Specimen: peripheral blood mononuclear cells (PBMCs), collected when the disease was refractory, from a patient treated with antithyroid drugs. Every receptor here comes from a female donor with Graves disease.

Worth noting for this clonotype: With a much larger clone just one base away, this may be a read error. CDR3 DNA: TGTGCCACCAGTGGCCCCTATAGCAATCAGCCCCAGCATTTT. Encoded protein: CATSGPYSNQPQHF. The V and J genes are TRBV24-1 and TRBJ1-5; D uncertain. CDR1 is KGHDR, CDR2 SFDVKD, per germline. This CDR3 is built from 14 residues. Trimming removed 5 bases at V and 0 bases at J, with 7 bases between.

CDR3 in amino acids: CASSFVGVLDNEQFF. The DNA for the CDR3 is TGTGCCAGCAGTTTTGTAGGGGTTTTAGACAATGAGCAGTTCTTC. V and J are TRBV12-3 or TRBV12-4 and TRBJ2-1, with D possibly matching TRBD1 (5 bases). CDR3 size: 15 residues. Trimming stripped 3 bases from V and 5 bases from J, with 14 bases between.

This clonotype was recorded many times. The rearrangement joins TRBV20-1 to TRBJ2-5; D gene uncertain. The CDR3 sequence is 13 residues long. V lost 3 bases to trimming and J lost 5 bases, with 13 bases between them. Germline CDR1 is DFQATT and CDR2 is SNEGSKA (reference sequence). The CDR3 sequence: CSARIKRMETQYF. The DNA for the CDR3 is TGCAGTGCTAGGATCAAACGAATGGAGACCCAGTACTTC.

At least ten counts were recorded for this clonotype. The V gene is TRBV6-1, the J gene TRBJ2-7; 9 nucleotides agree with TRBD1. The germline V gene has CDR1 MNHNS and CDR2 SASEGT. J lost 2 bases, V lost 10 bases, and 12 bases had no gene match. The CDR3 totals 15 residues. The CDR3 region has the DNA TGTGCCACCCAGAAGGAGGGACAGGGACCCTACGAGCAGTACTTC. This translates into CATQKEGQGPYEQYF.

At least ten counts were recorded for this clonotype. The rearrangement links TRBV12-3 or TRBV12-4 to TRBJ2-5; 9 nucleotides match TRBD1. The V segment lost 6 bases and the J segment 5 bases; nucleotides outside the gene matches: 4. The CDR3 length is 13 residues. In DNA form, the CDR3 reads TGTGCCAGCAGCGGGACAGGGCGTGAGACCCAGTACTTC. Amino acids: CASSGTGRETQYF.

As regards this clonotype: Since a much larger clone is just one base distant, this may be a read error. The chain couples TRBV20-1 to TRBJ2-5; the match to TRBD2 covers 11 bases. This CDR3 spans 16 amino acids. Germline V gene sequence: CDR1 DFQATT, CDR2 SNEGSKA (reference sequence). The CDR3 nucleotides are TGCAGTGCTAGAGATGGGCTAGCGGGAGGCCAAGAGACCCGGTACTTC. Residues: CSARDGLAGGQETRYF.

There are many counts of this clonotype. The V and J genes are TRBV28 and TRBJ2-5, with D uncertain. V lost 6 bases and J lost 5, with 13 bases in between. The length of the CDR3 is 13 residues. CDR1 MDHEN and CDR2 SYDVKM come from the germline V gene. Here the CDR3 DNA reads TGTGCCAGCAGCCGGCAGTCCTGGGAGACCCAGTACTTC. Translation: CASSRQSWETQYF.

This clonotype was found many times. The CDR3 DNA is TGCAGTGCTAGGGGTGGCTACACCTTC. This sequence encodes CSARGGYTF. V is TRBV20-1 and J is TRBJ1-2; D not resolved. Deletions cut 3 bases from V and 7 bases from J, with 3 bases between. The V gene's germline CDR1 is DFQATT and CDR2 SNEGSKA (reference sequence). CDR3 length: 9 residues.

This chain joins TRBV14 and TRBJ2-7; 14 bases map to TRBD2. The length of the CDR3 is 18 residues. The V and J ends lost 5 bases and 3 bases, in that order; junction bases with no gene match: 12. Germline loops: CDR1 SGHDN, CDR2 FVKESK. This CDR3 is CASSSTTSGRAQNYEQYF. The CDR3 nucleotides read TGTGCCAGCAGCTCTACGACTAGCGGGAGGGCACAGAACTACGAGCAGTACTTC.

This clonotype has just a few counts. The chain recombines TRBV30 with TRBJ2-7; D perhaps matches TRBD1 (6 bases). The germline CDR1 and CDR2 sequences are GTSNPN and SVGIG (reference sequence). The CDR3 is made up of 12 amino acids. Trimming shortened V by 2 bases and J by 6 bases, and 11 bases separated the two germline ends. The CDR3: CAWSLVGAEQYF. The CDR3 coding sequence is TGTGCCTGGAGTTTGGTGGGGGCCGAGCAGTACTTC.

The chain employs TRBV10-3 and TRBJ1-6; unclear D gene. Trimming took off 3 bases at V and 10 bases at J, with 7 bases between the two ends. Germline CDR1 and CDR2: ENHRY and SYGVKD. This CDR3 contains 12 residues. In nucleotides, the CDR3 is TGTGCCATCAGTGACTCCAGATCACCCCTCCACTTT. As protein: CAISDSRSPLHF.

The DNA for the CDR3 is TGTGCCTGGAGTTACGGCTTGAGCAATCAGCCCCAGCATTTT. The encoded protein is CAWSYGLSNQPQHF. The rearrangement links TRBV30 to TRBJ1-5, with D unresolved. V shed 2 bases and J shed 1 base, with 9 bases lying between them. CDR1 is GTSNPN and CDR2 is SVGIG in the germline V gene (reference sequence). This CDR3 has 14 amino acids.

V is TRBV30 and J is TRBJ2-7; D possibly uses TRBD1 or TRBD2 (5 bases each). V lost 4 bases, J lost 5 bases, and 12 bases lay in between. Germline V gene sequence: CDR1 GTSNPN, CDR2 SVGIG (reference sequence). This CDR3 contains 12 residues. CDR3 coding DNA: TGTGCCTGGACTGATCTGGGGGACGAGCAGTACTTC. Encoded protein: CAWTDLGDEQYF.

Of note for this clonotype: This may come from a read error, since a much larger clone is one base off. The genes are TRBV28 and TRBJ2-5, with TRBD1 matching over 7 bases. This CDR3 is built from 12 residues. In germline, CDR1 is MDHEN, CDR2 SYDVKM. For the CDR3, the DNA is TGTGCCAGCGGGACAGTGCAAGAGTCCCAGTACTTC. The encoded protein is CASGTVQESQYF.

This clonotype turned up a few times. The J gene is TRBJ1-2, the V gene TRBV5-1; D is unclear. The CDR3 spans 14 residues. Trimming left V 4 bases short and J 4 bases short, with 14 bases between. CDR1 and CDR2 from the germline V gene are SGHRS and YFSETQ. The CDR3 protein is CASSPPSTGYGYTF. The CDR3 DNA reads as TGCGCCAGCAGCCCCCCATCGACCGGCTATGGCTACACCTTC. Full variable domain (outside the CDR3, taken from reference TRBV5-1 and TRBJ1-2): KAGVTQTPRYLIKTRGQQVTLSCSPISGHRSVSWYQQTPGQGLQFLFEYFSETQRNKGNFPGRFSGRQFSNSRSEMNVSTLELGDSALYLCASSPPSTGYGYTFGSGTRLTVV.

This clonotype was picked up many times. The rearrangement uses TRBV28 and TRBJ1-2; 7 bases fit TRBD1. This CDR3 region has 12 residues. Per the germline V gene, CDR1 is MDHEN and CDR2 is SYDVKM. Germline trimming cut 8 bases from V and 4 bases from J; bases unmatched to any gene: 4. The CDR3 loop reads CASWTGSYGYTF. CDR3 in DNA: TGTGCCAGCTGGACAGGCTCCTATGGCTACACCTTC.

This clonotype appeared a few times. V is TRBV19 and J is TRBJ1-5; 7 positions agree with TRBD1. The germline V gene has CDR1 LNHDA and CDR2 SQIVND (reference sequence). With 0 bases clipped from V and 5 bases from J, the junction kept 7 bases outside the gene matches. The CDR3 is 16 amino acids. CDR3 in amino acids: CASSIDLGTVHQPQHF. The CDR3 nucleotides are TGTGCCAGTAGTATAGATCTCGGGACAGTACATCAGCCCCAGCATTTT.